This T cell receptor beta chain was sequenced during a study of T cell responses to AZD1222 COVID-19 vaccine (dated by TCRdb to the early 2020s). About the investigation overall: TCR sequencing covered some 250 trial participants: 207 given two doses of AZD1222 and 26 given two doses of MenACWY control vaccine. Trial participants were enrolled into age subgroups of 18-55, 56-69 and 70-plus years, which contained around 150, 28 and 57 TCR-sequenced participants, respectively.

The sample's time point label is to be understood as: about 28 days (+/-7) after the second vaccine dose. AZD1222 recipients whose second dose came at about 4 weeks and those whose second dose came at about 12 weeks were combined into one group, since spike-specific TCR depth and breadth did not differ between the two schedules. Vaccinee samples came from UK trials COV001 and COV002, including a single-blind randomized controlled phase 2/3 trial of AZD1222 (ChAdOx1 nCoV-19) in healthy adults. Trial participant PBMC samples were collected at day 0 and day 28 after the second dose for TCRbeta chain sequencing. As to this clone: Its antigen remains unidentified. No much larger clone is present one base from it, and per-base qualities are unavailable.

Looking up the germline V gene (reference sequence) yields CDR1 LNHDA and CDR2 SQIVND. Relative to germline, V is missing 10 bases and J is missing 9 bases, with 15 bases of the junction outside any gene match. The CDR3 covers 16 residues, taking in both the cysteine and the phenylalanine. Only CDR3 DNA remains: 48 bases, in frame from the first base. The CDR3 regions of human TCRbeta chains were analyzed by immunosequencing. The study's processing was this. TCRs in the repertoires were compared against a reference library of SARS-CoV-2-specific TCRs that had been generated with the MIRA antigen-specificity platform. Breadth meant the fraction of unique TCRs that were SARS-CoV-2-associated, whereas depth meant the fraction of total T cells that were SARS-CoV-2-associated. Using the MIRA data, every spike-specific TCR was mapped to the spike region that the TCR reacted to and assigned to either a CD4 or a CD8 class. Log10-transformed breadth and depth values were compared by one-way ANOVA with Sidak's multiple comparisons tests. The clones in this table, taken by TCRdb from immuneACCESS, are in-frame only. Not every clone is retained; where verified, under half of the shortfall comes from an unresolved V gene, and the cause of the rest is unknown. For V, J and clone size, that table is used; D and trimming come from the DNA. The sample records some 110,000 clones, 86% of which are singletons. The ten largest make up about 16% of the sample.

General findings and caveats noted by the study authors: Reportedly, almost half of the unique spike-specific TCRs recognized epitopes lying outside the regions that are mutated in the B.1.351 and B.1.1.7 variants. Because no day 14 peak-response samples were available, repertoires were characterized only after the peak T cell response. Conclusions about previously exposed vaccinees are limited, since just five or six AZD1222 recipients were seropositive for SARS-CoV-2 at baseline. After two AZD1222 doses, both the breadth and the depth of spike-specific TCRs were significantly higher than at day 0 and than in MenACWY recipients. Participants were mostly white British and included more females than males, and it was suggested by the authors that clonal diversity may have been underestimated. The 56-69-year group was small, and its depth increase did not reach significance, likely because of low power. CD4 TCRs associated with the vaccine covered the entire spike protein, and the dominant responses were in regions 160-218 and 743-854.

Sample: peripheral blood, taken 28 days after the second AZD1222 dose. This clonotype was obtained from an adult who received the AZD1222 COVID-19 vaccine. Here the chain combines TRBV19 and TRBJ1-6, and TRBD1 matches 10 of the central bases. The bases read TGTGCCACCTCTGTTGGGGACAGGGGTTTAGGTTCACCCCTCCACTTT. Its protein product is CATSVGDRGLGSPLHF. Joined to the reference TRBV19 and TRBJ1-6 proteins, this CDR3 gives the full variable domain: DGGITQSPKYLFRKEGQNVTLSCEQNLNHDAMYWYRQDPGQGLRLIYYSQIVNDFQKGDIAEGYSVSREKKESFPLTVTSAQKNPTAFYLCATSVGDRGLGSPLHFGNGTRLTVT.